This TCR beta chain was recovered during a study of blood T cell repertoires in COVID-19 (dated by TCRdb to the early 2020s). As for the study more broadly: Samples covering the acute and convalescent phases of COVID-19 were provided by collaborators in the United States, Italy and Spain. Where available, HLA class I and class II types were taken from metadata supplied by the sample provider and were not determined by assay-based typing. The material from the prospective study consisted of cDNA or gDNA derived from T cells, B-cell-depleted T cells, or PBMCs. The sample metadata nearly always contained a de-identified subject ID, COVID-19 status, age in years and sex. Subjects who had been exposed to COVID-19, were actively infected with it, or had recovered from it provided the deeply sampled blood TCRbeta repertoires that made up the dataset. The samples were drawn from the first 160 participants of the ongoing ImmuneRACE study and from about 1,200 subjects provided by 6 global collaborators. The repertoires were released in a freely available public database intended as a resource for research on the immune response to SARS-CoV-2.

The immunoSEQ Assay, a bias-controlled multiplex PCR, was used to amplify TCRbeta CDR3 regions from genomic DNA. In the paper's pipeline: Within the assay, amplification of reference gene primers was used to estimate how many nucleated cells each sample contained. Sequence reads were collapsed and filtered to measure the absolute abundance of every unique TCRbeta CDR3 rearrangement. For each sample, productive Simpson clonality was calculated as the square root of Simpson's diversity index across productive rearrangements. Imported from immuneACCESS, the table was reduced by TCRdb to in-frame sequences with V and J called. These copies leave out some clones; in studies compared against another copy, an unresolved V gene accounts for under half, and the cause of the remainder is not known. For V, J and clone size, that table is used; D and trimming come from the DNA. A total of around 140,000 clones appear in this sample, 88% of them only once. The top ten clones comprise approximately 1.8% of the sample.

Overall study outcomes, separate from this receptor: The quantity of clinical and demographic metadata differed by source and by participant and was supplied without curation.

Each collaborating institution followed its own protocols to collect whole blood in K2EDTA tubes. Collaborator samples were shipped for TCRbeta analysis as frozen whole blood, isolated PBMCs, or DNA extracted from either sample type. This clone was seen just once. Its cognate antigen has yet to be identified. No much larger clone is present one base from it, and per-base qualities are unavailable. Material: peripheral blood. The source of this sequence is a man aged 70-80 years with acute or convalescent COVID-19.

The bases are TGTGCCAGCACTCCGGGACAGGGGAACTATGGCTACACCTTC. This sequence encodes CASTPGQGNYGYTF. The chain joins TRBV2 to TRBJ1-2; TRBD1 aligns with 10 central bases. V lost 7 bases and J lost 2 bases, and the count of bases not matched to a germline gene is 4. The germline V gene sets CDR1 to SNHLY and CDR2 to FYNNEI. The CDR3 covers 14 residues, taking in both the cysteine and the phenylalanine. The CDR3 DNA has 42 bases and is translated from base 1.